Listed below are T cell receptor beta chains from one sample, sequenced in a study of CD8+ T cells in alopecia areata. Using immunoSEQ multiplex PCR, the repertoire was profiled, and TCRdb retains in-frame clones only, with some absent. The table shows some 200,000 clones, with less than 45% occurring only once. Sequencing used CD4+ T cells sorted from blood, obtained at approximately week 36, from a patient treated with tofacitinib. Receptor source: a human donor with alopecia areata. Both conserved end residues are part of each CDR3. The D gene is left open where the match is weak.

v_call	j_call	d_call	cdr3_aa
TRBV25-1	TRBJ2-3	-	CASRDVVDTQYF
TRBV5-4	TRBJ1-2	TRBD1	CASSLRTGDYGYTF
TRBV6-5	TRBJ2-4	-	CASSYPGSNIQYF
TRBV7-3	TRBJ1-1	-	CASSSTVVTEAFF
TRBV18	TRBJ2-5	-	CASSSQRTGETQYF
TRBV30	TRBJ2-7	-	CAWKGTYEQYF
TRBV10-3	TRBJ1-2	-	CAISEPQTGRAAGYTF
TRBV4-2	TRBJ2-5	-	CASSPPRETQYF
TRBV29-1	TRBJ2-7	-	CSVEVSYEQYF
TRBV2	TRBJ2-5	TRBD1	CASNGGSGTGETQYF
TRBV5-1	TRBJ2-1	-	CASSLAYGSYNEQFF
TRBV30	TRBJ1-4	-	CAWAPGPSNEKLFF
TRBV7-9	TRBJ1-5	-	CASSSGSNQPQHF
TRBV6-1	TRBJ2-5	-	CATNHGKQETQYF
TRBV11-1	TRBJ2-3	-	CASTLSTDLQYF
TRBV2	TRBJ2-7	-	CASSGERMYEQYF
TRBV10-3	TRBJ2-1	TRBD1	CAISEAGTGSNEQFF
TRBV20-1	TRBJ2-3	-	CSASGYTQYF
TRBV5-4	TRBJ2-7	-	CASSLDGGSYEQYF
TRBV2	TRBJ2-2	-	CASSEARGTGELFF
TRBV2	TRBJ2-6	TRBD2	CASSESGNLEFARSGANVLTF
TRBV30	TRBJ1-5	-	CAWSVGQLNQPQHF
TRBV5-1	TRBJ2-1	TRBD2	CASSWILAGGYNEQFF
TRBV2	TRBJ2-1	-	CASRSEGKYNEQFF
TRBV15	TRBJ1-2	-	CATSREAISGSTGYGYTF
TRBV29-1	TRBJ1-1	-	CSVERAPGMNTEAFF
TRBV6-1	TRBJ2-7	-	CASHKKPEPTYEQYF
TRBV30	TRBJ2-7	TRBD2	CAWSTGLAGAGEQYF
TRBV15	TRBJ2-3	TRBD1	CATEQGGFTDTQYF
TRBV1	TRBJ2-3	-	CTSSPGTSGNLMRADTQYF
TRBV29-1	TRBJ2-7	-	CSVRSPKRSSYEQYF
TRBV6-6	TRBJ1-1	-	CASSYSGQEAFF
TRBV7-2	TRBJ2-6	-	CASSRSASGANVLTF
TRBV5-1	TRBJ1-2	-	CARIEGYGYTF
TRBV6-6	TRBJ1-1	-	CASRGLMNTEAFF
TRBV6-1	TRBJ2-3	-	CASSSSDTQYF
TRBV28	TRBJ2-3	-	CASTYRGGTQYF
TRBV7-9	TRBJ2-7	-	CASSLQAGSYEQYF
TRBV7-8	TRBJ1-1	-	CASSLFPGDTEAFF
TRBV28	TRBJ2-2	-	CASRSDRLYTGELFF
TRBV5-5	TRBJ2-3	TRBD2	CASSQSAVTSDSQGTQYF